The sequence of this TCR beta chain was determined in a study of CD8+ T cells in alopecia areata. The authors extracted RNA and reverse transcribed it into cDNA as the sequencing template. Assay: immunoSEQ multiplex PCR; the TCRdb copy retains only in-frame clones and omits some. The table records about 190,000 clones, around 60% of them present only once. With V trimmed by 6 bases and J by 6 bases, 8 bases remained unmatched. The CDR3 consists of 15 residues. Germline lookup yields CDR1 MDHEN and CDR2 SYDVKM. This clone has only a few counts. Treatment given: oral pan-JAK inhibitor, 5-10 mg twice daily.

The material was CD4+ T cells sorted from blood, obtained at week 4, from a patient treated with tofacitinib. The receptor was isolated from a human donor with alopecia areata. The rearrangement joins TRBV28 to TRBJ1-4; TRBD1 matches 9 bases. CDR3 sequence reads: CASSARGQGDEKLFF. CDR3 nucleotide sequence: TGTGCCAGCAGCGCCAGGGGACAGGGCGATGAAAAACTGTTTTTT.